This T cell receptor (beta chain) was captured in a study of blood T cell repertoires in COVID-19. Study in general: Sites across the United States, Italy and Spain contributed samples from acute and convalescent COVID-19. From T cells, B-cell-depleted T cells, or PBMCs came the material, which was cDNA or gDNA.

Original processing methods: Estimation of nucleated cell counts was performed using reference gene primer amplification. The method was immunoSEQ multiplex PCR; TCRdb's version includes in-frame clones alone and lacks a portion of them. D and trimming come from the DNA, and the V and J calls and clone size come from that table. The sample consists of some 150,000 clones, about 88% of them appearing once. CDR3 length: 17 amino acids. V dropped 1 base and J dropped 0 bases, with 13 bases sitting between them. Germline loops: CDR1 LGHDT, CDR2 YNNKEL (reference sequence). The V call is TRBV3-1 (or the pseudogene TRBV3-2), the J call TRBJ1-5; possibly TRBD1 for D (5 bases). The sample consisted of peripheral blood. This TCR was recovered from a human donor in a cohort sampled during active COVID-19. CDR3 DNA sequence: TGTGCCAGCAGCCAAGGGCTACGACAGAATAGCAATCAGCCCCAGCATTTT. Its protein product is CASSQGLRQNSNQPQHF.